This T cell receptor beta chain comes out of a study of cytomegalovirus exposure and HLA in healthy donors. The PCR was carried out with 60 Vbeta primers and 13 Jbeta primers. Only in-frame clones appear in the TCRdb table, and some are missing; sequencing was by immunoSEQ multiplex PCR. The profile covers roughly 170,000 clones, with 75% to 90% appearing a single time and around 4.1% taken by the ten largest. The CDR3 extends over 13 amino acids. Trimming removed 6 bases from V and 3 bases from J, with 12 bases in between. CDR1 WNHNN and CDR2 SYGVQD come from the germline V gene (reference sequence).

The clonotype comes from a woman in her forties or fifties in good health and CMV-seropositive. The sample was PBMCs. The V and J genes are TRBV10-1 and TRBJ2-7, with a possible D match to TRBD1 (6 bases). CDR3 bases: TGCGCCAGCAGGGAAGGACAGAACTACGAGCAGTACTTC. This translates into CASREGQNYEQYF.